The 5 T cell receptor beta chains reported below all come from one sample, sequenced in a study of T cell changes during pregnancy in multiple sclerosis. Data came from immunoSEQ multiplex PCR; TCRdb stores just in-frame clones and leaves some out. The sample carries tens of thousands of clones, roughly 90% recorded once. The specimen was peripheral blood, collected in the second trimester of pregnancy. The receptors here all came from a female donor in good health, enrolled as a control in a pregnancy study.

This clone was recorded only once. The CDR3 loop reads CASSISEGYQPQHF. As DNA, the CDR3 is TGTGCCAGCAGCATATCAGAGGGCTACCAGCCCCAGCATTTT. The V gene is TRBV7-8, the J gene TRBJ1-5; D gene ambiguous. CDR3 size: 14 residues. Trimming pared 5 bases from V and 7 bases from J, leaving 15 bases between. Germline V lookup: CDR1 SGHVS, CDR2 FQNEAQ.

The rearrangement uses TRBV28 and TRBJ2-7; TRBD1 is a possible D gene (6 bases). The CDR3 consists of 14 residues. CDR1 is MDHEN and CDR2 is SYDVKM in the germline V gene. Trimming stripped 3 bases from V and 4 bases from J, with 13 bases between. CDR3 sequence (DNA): TGTGCCAGCAGTTTGGAAGGGGGTGTTTACGAGCAGTACTTC. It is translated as CASSLEGGVYEQYF.

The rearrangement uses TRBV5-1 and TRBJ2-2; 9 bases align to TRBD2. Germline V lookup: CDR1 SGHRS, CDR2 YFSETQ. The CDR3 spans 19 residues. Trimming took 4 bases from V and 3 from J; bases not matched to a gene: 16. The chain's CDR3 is CASSLILAGRDVDTGELFF. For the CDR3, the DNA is TGCGCCAGCAGCCTTATTCTAGCGGGGAGGGATGTTGACACCGGGGAGCTGTTTTTT. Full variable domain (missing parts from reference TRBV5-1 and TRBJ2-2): KAGVTQTPRYLIKTRGQQVTLSCSPISGHRSVSWYQQTPGQGLQFLFEYFSETQRNKGNFPGRFSGRQFSNSRSEMNVSTLELGDSALYLCASSLILAGRDVDTGELFFGEGSRLTVL.

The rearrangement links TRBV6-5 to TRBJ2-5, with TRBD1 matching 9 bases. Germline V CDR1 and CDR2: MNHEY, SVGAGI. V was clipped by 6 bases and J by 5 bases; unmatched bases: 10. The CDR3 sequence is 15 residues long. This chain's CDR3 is CASRPGQGFLETQYF. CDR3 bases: TGTGCCAGCAGGCCGGGACAGGGTTTTCTCGAGACCCAGTACTTC.

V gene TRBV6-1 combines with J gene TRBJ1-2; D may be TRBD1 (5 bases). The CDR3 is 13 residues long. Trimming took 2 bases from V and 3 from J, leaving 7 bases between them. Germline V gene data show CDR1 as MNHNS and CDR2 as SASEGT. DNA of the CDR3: TGTGCCAGCAGTGAAAGGGGCGACTATGGCTACACCTTC. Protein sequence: CASSERGDYGYTF.